What follows are 6 T cell receptor beta chains derived from one specimen sequenced in a study of T-cell memory formation after mild COVID-19. TCRdb used MiXCR to reprocess the 5' RACE reads, holding one entry per CDR3 protein. The sample has a few hundred thousand distinct CDR3 sequences, approximately 16% seen once. Sample: PBMCs or a T cell subset sorted from them (not recorded which). Receptor source: a young man who had mild COVID-19 (a few samples of this study predate the infection). Cell type and time point are not known.

V gene TRBV15 combines with J gene TRBJ2-5; tentatively, D is TRBD2 (6 bases). Germline V gives CDR1 LNHNV, CDR2 YYDKDF (reference sequence). CDR3 length equals 13 residues. V shed 9 bases and J shed 7 bases, with 18 bases lying between them. This CDR3 reads CATTAGPGGTQYF. CDR3 in DNA: TGTGCCACTACAGCGGGTCCCGGGGGGACCCAGTACTTC.

The V gene is TRBV12-3 or TRBV12-4, the J gene TRBJ1-1; D might be TRBD1 (5 bases). V was cut by 5 bases and J by 0 bases, with 10 bases left in between. The CDR3 extends over 14 amino acids. CDR3 loop: CASSQTAMNTEAFF. DNA of the CDR3: TGTGCCAGCAGTCAGACAGCCATGAACACTGAAGCTTTCTTT.

This sequence joins TRBV7-2 and TRBJ2-5; 13 nucleotides line up with TRBD2. After removal of 1 base from V and 2 bases from J, the junction contained 7 bases not matched to a gene. The CDR3 loop spans 18 amino acids. Germline-derived CDR1 and CDR2 are SGHTA and FQGNSA. The CDR3, as DNA: TGTGCCAGCAGCTTAGGATTACTAGCGGGGGGGCTTCAAGAGACCCAGTACTTC. Translating gives CASSLGLLAGGLQETQYF.

In its sample, this clonotype was seen many times. The genes are TRBV4-2 and TRBJ2-5, with a possible D match to TRBD2 (6 bases). The germline V and J ends were trimmed by 1 base and 5 bases, with 14 bases remaining between them. Looked up from germline, CDR1 is LGHNA and CDR2 is YNFKEQ. The CDR3 runs to 15 residues. CDR3 region: CASSQGGAGRETQYF. The CDR3 region has the DNA TGTGCCAGCAGCCAAGGAGGAGCGGGCCGGGAGACCCAGTACTTC.

The chain joins TRBV7-9 to TRBJ2-1, with TRBD1 matching 8 bases. CDR1 is SEHNR and CDR2 is FQNEAQ in the germline V gene (reference sequence). Germline trimming cut 7 bases from V and 11 bases from J; bases unmatched to any gene: 4. CDR3 length: 11 amino acids. The CDR3 DNA is TGTGCCAGCAATTCAGGGGGCAAGCAGTTCTTC. This translates into CASNSGGKQFF.

This clonotype has more than one count but fewer than ten. The chain joins TRBV29-1 to TRBJ1-2; D is unresolved. CDR3 size: 12 residues. The ends were cut back, 3 bases at V and 3 bases at J, with 8 bases in the middle. The germline V gene encodes CDR1 SQVTM and CDR2 ANQGSEA. CDR3 protein: CSVEYTDYGYTF. The CDR3 nucleotides are TGCAGCGTTGAGTATACCGACTATGGCTACACCTTC.